The 5 T cell receptor beta chains listed next were all sequenced from one sample in a study of blood T cell repertoires in COVID-19 (dated by TCRdb to the early 2020s). Library method: the immunoSEQ multiplex PCR assay. Not all clones reach the TCRdb copy of this immuneACCESS table, which keeps in-frame sequences only. Checked studies attribute under half of the gap to unresolved V genes and leave the rest unexplained. The sample table holds some 24,000 clones, of which roughly 87% were seen once. The top ten constitute 7.5% to 10% of the sample. Sequencing was performed on peripheral blood. The receptors were gathered from a man aged 70 or older with acute or convalescent COVID-19.

The chain is built from TRBV6-4 and TRBJ1-5, with 9 bases matching TRBD1. Per germline, CDR1 MRHNA and CDR2 SNTAGT. Trimming cost V 4 bases and J 4 bases; bases outside gene matches: 8. The CDR3 consists of 16 residues. The CDR3 loop is CASSVRQGVNNQPQHF. The CDR3 DNA follows: TGTGCCAGCAGTGTAAGACAGGGGGTAAATAATCAGCCCCAGCATTTT.

V and J are TRBV19 and TRBJ2-6; D ambiguous. CDR3 length: 16 residues. With 3 bases removed from V and 0 bases from J, the gap between germline ends came to 9 bases. Germline V gene sequence: CDR1 LNHDA, CDR2 SQIVND (reference sequence). The chain's CDR3 is CASSIFAGSGANVLTF. CDR3 nucleotides: TGTGCCAGTAGTATTTTTGCCGGCTCTGGGGCCAACGTCCTGACTTTC.

The chain links TRBV5-6 to TRBJ1-5; 9 bases agree with TRBD1. V trimming: 4 bases; J trimming: 0 bases; junction bases outside the gene matches: 8. The CDR3 covers 17 residues. CDR1 and CDR2 (germline): SGHDT, YYEEEE. The CDR3 nucleotides are TGTGCCAGCAGCAGGACAGGGGTGGGTTATAGCAATCAGCCCCAGCATTTT. This gives the protein CASSRTGVGYSNQPQHF. Using reference TRBV5-6 and TRBJ1-5 for the parts outside the CDR3, the full variable domain is DAGVTQSPTHLIKTRGQQVTLRCSPKSGHDTVSWYQQALGQGPQFIFQYYEEEERQRGNFPDRFSGHQFPNYSSELNVNALLLGDSALYLCASSRTGVGYSNQPQHFGDGTRLSIL.

The V gene is TRBV5-1, the J gene TRBJ2-3; D might be TRBD2 (6 bases). Trimming took 0 bases from V and 6 from J, leaving 11 bases between them. CDR3 length: 14 amino acids. Germline loops: CDR1 SGHRS, CDR2 YFSETQ. CDR3 sequence (DNA): TGCGCCAGCAGCTTGGGAGGGAGGAGGGATACGCAGTATTTT. As protein: CASSLGGRRDTQYF.

The chain employs TRBV29-1 and TRBJ1-1, with 7 nucleotides matching TRBD1. CDR3 length equals 10 residues. Unmatched junction bases numbered 1, after V lost 6 bases and J lost 6 bases. Germline V lookup: CDR1 SQVTM, CDR2 ANQGSEA. The DNA for the CDR3 is TGCAGCGTGACAGGGCCTGAAGCTTTCTTT. As protein: CSVTGPEAFF. Together with reference TRBV29-1 and TRBJ1-1, the CDR3 gives the full variable domain: SAVISQKPSRDICQRGTSLTIQCQVDSQVTMMFWYRQQPGQSLTLIATANQGSEATYESGFVIDKFPISRPNLTFSTLTVSNMSPEDSSIYLCSVTGPEAFFGQGTRLTVV.